These 2 T cell receptor beta chains came from one sample sequenced in a study of CD8 T cells in Susac syndrome. Random hexamers were used to reverse transcribe the RNA input (roughly 0.5 to 1 ug). A single record per CDR3 protein comes from TCRdb applying MiXCR to the immunoSEQ multiplex PCR reads. The table records about 85,000 distinct CDR3 sequences, approximately 95% of them present only once. Sequenced input: CD8+ T cells from PBMCs. The receptors shown here come from a human donor with Susac syndrome.

The chain couples TRBV7-6 to TRBJ2-1; D gene ambiguous. Germline V gene lookup returns CDR1 SGHVS and CDR2 FNYEAQ. The CDR3 totals 17 residues. V lost 1 base and J lost 0, with 13 bases in between. CDR3 bases: TGTGCCAGCAGCTTAGTGGTACTCTCGAGCTCCTACAATGAGCAGTTCTTC. This gives the protein CASSLVVLSSSYNEQFF.

The rearrangement joins TRBV20-1 to TRBJ2-2; 9 bases are a match to TRBD2. V dropped 3 bases and J dropped 7; count of bases not matched to a gene: 24. This CDR3 has 20 residues. CDR1 is DFQATT and CDR2 is SNEGSKA in the germline V gene (reference sequence). CDR3 bases: TGCAGTGCTAGTCCCGTCGTCCTCGAGACTAGCGGCGGAGAGATCGGGGAGCTGTTTTTT. It is translated as CSASPVVLETSGGEIGELFF.